The T cell receptor beta chain described here comes from a study of blood T cell repertoires in COVID-19. About the research overall: Sites across the United States, Italy and Spain contributed samples from acute and convalescent COVID-19. PBMCs, B-cell-depleted T cells, or T cells were the source of the cDNA or gDNA that made up the material.

A Seattle source enrolled patients during active infection and followed them longitudinally. Original methodology: Reference gene primer amplification in the assay estimated nucleated cell counts. Libraries were prepared by immunoSEQ multiplex PCR; TCRdb keeps only in-frame clonotypes and omits some of them. V and J calls and clone size are as listed in that table; D and trimming were resolved from the DNA. This sample has about 54,000 clones, with about 87% found just once. This TCR was sampled from a man aged 35 to 55 with COVID-19, enrolled during active disease. Sample: peripheral blood.

The CDR3 loop is CATTAGGLHEQFF. In DNA form, the CDR3 reads TGTGCCACCACGGCGGGAGGGCTGCATGAGCAGTTCTTC. The chain carries TRBV24-1 and TRBJ2-1, with 9 bases matching TRBD2. This CDR3 is 13 amino acids long. Germline loops: CDR1 KGHDR, CDR2 SFDVKD. Trimming removed 8 bases from V and 8 bases from J; junction bases left unmatched: 6.